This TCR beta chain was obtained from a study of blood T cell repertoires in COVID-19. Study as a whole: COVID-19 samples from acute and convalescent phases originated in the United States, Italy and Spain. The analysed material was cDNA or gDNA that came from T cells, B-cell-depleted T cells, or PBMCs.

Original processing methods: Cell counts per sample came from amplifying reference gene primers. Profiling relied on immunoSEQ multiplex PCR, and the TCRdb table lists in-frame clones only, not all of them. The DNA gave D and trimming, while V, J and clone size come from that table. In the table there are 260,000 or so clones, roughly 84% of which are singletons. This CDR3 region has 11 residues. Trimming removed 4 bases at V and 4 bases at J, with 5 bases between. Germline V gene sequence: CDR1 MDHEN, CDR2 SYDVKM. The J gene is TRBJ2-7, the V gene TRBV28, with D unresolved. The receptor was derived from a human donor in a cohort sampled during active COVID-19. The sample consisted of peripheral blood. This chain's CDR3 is CASSSEYEQYF. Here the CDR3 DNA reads TGTGCCAGCAGTTCTGAGTACGAGCAGTACTTC. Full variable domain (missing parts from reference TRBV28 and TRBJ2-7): DVKVTQSSRYLVKRTGEKVFLECVQDMDHENMFWYRQDPGLGLRLIYFSYDVKMKEKGDIPEGYSVSREKKERFSLILESASTNQTSMYLCASSSEYEQYFGPGTRLTVT.